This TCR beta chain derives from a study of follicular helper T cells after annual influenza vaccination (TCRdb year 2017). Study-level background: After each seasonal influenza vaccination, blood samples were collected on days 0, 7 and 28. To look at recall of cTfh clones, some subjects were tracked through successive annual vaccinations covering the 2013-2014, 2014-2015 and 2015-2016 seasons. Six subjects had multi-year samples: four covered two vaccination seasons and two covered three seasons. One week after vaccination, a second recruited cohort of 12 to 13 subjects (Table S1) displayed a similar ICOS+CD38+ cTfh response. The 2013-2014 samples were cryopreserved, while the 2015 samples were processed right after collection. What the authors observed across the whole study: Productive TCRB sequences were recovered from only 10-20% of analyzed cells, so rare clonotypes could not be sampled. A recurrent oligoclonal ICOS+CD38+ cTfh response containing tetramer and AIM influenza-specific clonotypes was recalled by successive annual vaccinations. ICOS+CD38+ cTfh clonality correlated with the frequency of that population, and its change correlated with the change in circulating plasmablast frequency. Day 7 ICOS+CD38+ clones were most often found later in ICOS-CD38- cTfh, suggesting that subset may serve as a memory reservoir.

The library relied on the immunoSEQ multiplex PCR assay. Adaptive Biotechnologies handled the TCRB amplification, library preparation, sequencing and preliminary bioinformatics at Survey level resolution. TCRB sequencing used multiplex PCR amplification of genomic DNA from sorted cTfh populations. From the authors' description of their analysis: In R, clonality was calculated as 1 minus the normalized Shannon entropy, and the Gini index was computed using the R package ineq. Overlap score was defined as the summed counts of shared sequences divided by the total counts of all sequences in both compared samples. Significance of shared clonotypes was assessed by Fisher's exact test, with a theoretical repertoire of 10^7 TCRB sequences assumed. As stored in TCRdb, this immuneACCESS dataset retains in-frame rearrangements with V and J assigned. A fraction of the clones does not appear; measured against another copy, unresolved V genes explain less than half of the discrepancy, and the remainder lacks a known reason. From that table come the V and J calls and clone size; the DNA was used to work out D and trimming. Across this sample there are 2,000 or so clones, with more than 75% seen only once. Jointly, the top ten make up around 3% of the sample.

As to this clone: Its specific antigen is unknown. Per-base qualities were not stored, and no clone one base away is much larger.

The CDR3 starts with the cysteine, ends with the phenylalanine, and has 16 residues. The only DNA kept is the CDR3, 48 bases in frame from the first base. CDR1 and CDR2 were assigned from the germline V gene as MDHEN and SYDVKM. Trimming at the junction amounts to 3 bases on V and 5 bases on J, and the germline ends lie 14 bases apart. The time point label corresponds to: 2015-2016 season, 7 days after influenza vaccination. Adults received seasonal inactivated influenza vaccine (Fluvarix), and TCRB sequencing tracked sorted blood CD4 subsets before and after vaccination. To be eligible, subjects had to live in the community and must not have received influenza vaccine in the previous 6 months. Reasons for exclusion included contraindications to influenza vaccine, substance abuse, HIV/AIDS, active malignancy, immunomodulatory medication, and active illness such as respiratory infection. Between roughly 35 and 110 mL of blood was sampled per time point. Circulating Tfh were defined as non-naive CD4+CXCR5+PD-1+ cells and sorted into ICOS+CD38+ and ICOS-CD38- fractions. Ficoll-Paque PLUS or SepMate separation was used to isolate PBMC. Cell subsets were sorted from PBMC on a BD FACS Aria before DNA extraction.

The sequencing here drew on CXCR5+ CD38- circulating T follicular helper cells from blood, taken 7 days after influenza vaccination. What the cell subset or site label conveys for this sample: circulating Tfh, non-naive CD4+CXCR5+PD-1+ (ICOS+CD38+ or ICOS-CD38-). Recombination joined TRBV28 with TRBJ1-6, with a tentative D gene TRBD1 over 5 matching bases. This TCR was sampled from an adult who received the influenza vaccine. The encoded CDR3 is CASSFSPGYDNSPLHF. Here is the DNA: TGTGCCAGCAGTTTTTCACCAGGGTATGATAATTCACCCCTCCACTTT.